This T cell receptor beta chain was found in a study of blood T cells in healthy people across ages. This CDR3 spans 16 amino acids. The V gene's germline CDR1 is LGHNA and CDR2 YNFKEQ. The trim removed 5 bases at V and 0 bases at J, leaving 4 bases unmatched. Then a second PCR, running about 6 to 12 cycles, was carried out with a sample-barcoded 5' primer and a J-beta primer mix. TCRdb redid the calling of the 5' RACE reads with MiXCR, one entry per CDR3 protein. The table has about 680,000 distinct CDR3 sequences, around 49% seen once. This clonotype was observed at least ten times. The receptor was derived from a woman aged 55-70 years in good health. The V and J genes are TRBV4-2 and TRBJ2-1; 10 positions agree with TRBD2. The sample comprised blood. The CDR3 DNA reads as TGTGCCAGCAGCGAAAGGACTAGCGGCTCCTACAATGAGCAGTTCTTC. The encoded protein is CASSERTSGSYNEQFF.